This TCR beta chain came from a study of spatial heterogeneity in lung cancer. The germline V gene has CDR1 MNHEY and CDR2 SVGAGI. V was clipped by 4 bases and J by 4 bases, with 10 bases between them. CDR3 length: 13 residues. On this clonotype: The antigen remains unidentified.

The study's findings and limits: Counts of expanded intratumoral alpha and beta TCRs tracked tumor mutation counts.

In TCRdb, the 5' RACE reads were re-called with MiXCR into one record per CDR3 protein. The repertoire holds more than 9,000 distinct CDR3 sequences, with 6.5% to 9% as singletons. Time point noted: sample taken at primary tumor resection. The genes are TRBV6-5 and TRBJ1-2, with TRBD1 as a possible D gene (6 bases). The clonotype comes from a male donor with early-stage non-small cell lung cancer. Source: lung tumor tissue, taken at surgery. The CDR3 DNA reads TGTGCCAGCAGTTCGAAAGGGGGCTATGGCTACACCTTC. Amino acid sequence: CASSSKGGYGYTF.